Each of the 14 T cell receptor beta chains below was sequenced from the same sample in a study of CXCR3-negative and CXCR3-positive naive CD8 T cells. The study, taken as a whole, reports: Hydrophobicity of TRB CDR3s was greater in CXCR3-positive naive cells than in CXCR3-negative naive cells.

Researchers prepared the TRB cDNA libraries using 5' RACE with UMI labels. Using the 5' RACE reads, TCRdb records one entry per CDR3 protein without DNA. The data show about 150,000 distinct CDR3 sequences, and the top ten clones hold 0.41%. Their antigens remain unidentified. The sample comprised naive CXCR3+ CD8+ T cells from blood. Subset indicated: CD45RO-CCR7+CD27+CD95- naive CD8+ T cells expressing CXCR3 (TNR3+). These receptor sequences come from a human donor in good health. Some clones in this sample may be carry-over from other donors' samples.

V is TRBV2 and J is TRBJ2-2; there is no DNA to check the TCRdb D call of TRBD1. There are 14 residues in the CDR3. Germline lookup yields CDR1 SNHLY and CDR2 FYNNEI. CDR3 sequence: CASRSTGYPGELFF. Full variable domain (remainder filled in from reference TRBV2 and TRBJ2-2): EPEVTQTPSHQVTQMGQEVILRCVPISNHLYFYWYRQILGQKVEFLVSFYNNEISEKSEIFDDQFSVERPDGSNFTLKIRSTKLEDSAMYFCASRSTGYPGELFFGEGSRLTVL.

The chain has TRBV20-1 and TRBJ1-5. Germline-derived CDR1 and CDR2 are DFQATT and SNEGSKA (reference sequence). The CDR3 extends over 12 amino acids. The CDR3 spells CSARDMGWPQHF.

This chain joins TRBV7-9 and TRBJ1-2. The CDR3 totals 13 residues. Germline assignment: CDR1 SEHNR and CDR2 FQNEAQ (reference sequence). CDR3 loop: CASSRTGDYGYTF.

The chain combines TRBV27 with TRBJ1-5. The CDR3 length is 12 residues. Germline-derived CDR1 and CDR2 are MNHEY and SMNVEV (reference sequence). CDR3 amino acids: CASSAHLGAQHF.

The chain uses TRBV27 and TRBJ2-6; the D gene TCRdb calls, TRBD1, cannot be checked with no DNA. This CDR3 has 15 residues. Germline V gene sequence: CDR1 MNHEY, CDR2 SMNVEV (reference sequence). CDR3 loop: CASSLVPSGANVLTF.

V gene TRBV19 combines with J gene TRBJ2-1; TCRdb selects TRBD2, and the lack of DNA leaves this call unchecked. The CDR3 has 13 amino acids. Germline V gene data show CDR1 as LNHDA and CDR2 as SQIVND (reference sequence). The CDR3 region is CASRGLAGNEQFF.

The CDR3 sequence is CASSISGNGELEAFF. The rearrangement uses TRBV19 and TRBJ1-1. Germline CDR1 and CDR2: LNHDA and SQIVND (reference sequence). The CDR3 runs 15 residues.

The J gene is TRBJ2-7, the V gene TRBV28; TCRdb selects TRBD2, and the lack of DNA leaves this call unchecked. This CDR3 spans 16 amino acids. Germline V gene sequence: CDR1 MDHEN, CDR2 SYDVKM. The CDR3 spells CASSLSPDLPTYEQYF.

The V gene is TRBV6-2 or TRBV6-3, the J gene TRBJ1-1; TCRdb's assignment of TRBD1 cannot be checked, as there is no DNA. Germline V CDR1 and CDR2: MNHEY, SVGEGT. The CDR3 has 14 amino acids. The chain's CDR3 is CASKFRGRYTEAFF.

This chain links TRBV10-3 with TRBJ2-7; TCRdb names TRBD1, which stays unverified in the absence of DNA. CDR3 size: 13 residues. Germline lookup yields CDR1 ENHRY and CDR2 SYGVKD. This chain's CDR3 is CAISTDRAYEQYF.

The chain carries TRBV7-9 and TRBJ2-7; TCRdb returns TRBD2, unconfirmable since there is no DNA. There are 14 residues in the CDR3. In germline, CDR1 is SEHNR, CDR2 FQNEAQ (reference sequence). The CDR3 reads CASSSDSGDYEQYF.

The chain recombines TRBV15 with TRBJ2-1; TCRdb calls TRBD2, which cannot be checked without DNA. The CDR3 contains 15 residues. Looked up from germline, CDR1 is LNHNV and CDR2 is YYDKDF (reference sequence). The chain's CDR3 is CATSSGLAGYNEQFF.

CDR3 protein: CASSLVGANVLTF. The J gene is TRBJ2-6, the V gene TRBV13. The CDR3 spans 13 residues. Germline V CDR1 and CDR2: PRHDT, FYEKMQ (reference sequence).

The chain has TRBV5-1 and TRBJ2-1; lacking DNA, the TRBD2 call made by TCRdb goes unchecked. CDR3 size: 15 residues. CDR1 is SGHRS, CDR2 YFSETQ, per germline. The CDR3 here is CASSLLAGDLNEQFF.